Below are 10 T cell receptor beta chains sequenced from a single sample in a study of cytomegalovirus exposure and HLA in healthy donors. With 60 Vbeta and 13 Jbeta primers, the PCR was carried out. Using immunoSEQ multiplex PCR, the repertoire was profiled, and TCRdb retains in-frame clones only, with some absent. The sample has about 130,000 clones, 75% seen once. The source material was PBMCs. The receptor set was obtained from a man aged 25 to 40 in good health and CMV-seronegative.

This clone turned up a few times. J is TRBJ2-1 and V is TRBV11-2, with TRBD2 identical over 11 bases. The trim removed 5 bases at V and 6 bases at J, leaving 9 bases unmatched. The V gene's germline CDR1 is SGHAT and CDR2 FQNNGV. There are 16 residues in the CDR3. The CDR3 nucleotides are TGTGCCAGCAGCGGTCGACTAGCGGGGCGGGGCAATGAGCAGTTCTTC. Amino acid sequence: CASSGRLAGRGNEQFF.

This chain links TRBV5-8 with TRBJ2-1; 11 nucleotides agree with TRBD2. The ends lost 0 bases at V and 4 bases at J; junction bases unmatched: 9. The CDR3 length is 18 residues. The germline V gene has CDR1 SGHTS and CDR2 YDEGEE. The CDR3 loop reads CASSLVQVAGGVYNEQFF. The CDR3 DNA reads TGTGCCAGCAGCTTGGTGCAGGTAGCGGGGGGGGTATACAATGAGCAGTTCTTC. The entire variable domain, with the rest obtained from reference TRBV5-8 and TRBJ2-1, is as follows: EAGVTQSPTHLIKTRGQQATLRCSPISGHTSVYWYQQALGLGLQFLLWYDEGEERNRGNFPPRFSGRQFPNYSSELNVNALELEDSALYLCASSLVQVAGGVYNEQFFGPGTRLTVL.

CDR3 sequence: CASRSDRASNTGELFF. In DNA form, the CDR3 reads TGTGCCAGCAGATCTGACAGGGCTTCGAACACCGGGGAGCTGTTTTTT. J is TRBJ2-2 and V is TRBV7-9; 7 nucleotides match TRBD1. Trimming cost V 6 bases and J 0 bases; bases outside gene matches: 7. Germline lookup yields CDR1 SEHNR and CDR2 FQNEAQ (reference sequence). The CDR3 extends over 16 amino acids.

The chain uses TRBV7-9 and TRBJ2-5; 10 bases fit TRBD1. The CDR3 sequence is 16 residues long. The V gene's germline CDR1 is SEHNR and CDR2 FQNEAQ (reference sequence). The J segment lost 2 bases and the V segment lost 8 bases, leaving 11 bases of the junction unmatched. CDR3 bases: TGTGCCAGCTCTAACCCCGGGACAGGGGATCAAGAGACCCAGTACTTC. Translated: CASSNPGTGDQETQYF.

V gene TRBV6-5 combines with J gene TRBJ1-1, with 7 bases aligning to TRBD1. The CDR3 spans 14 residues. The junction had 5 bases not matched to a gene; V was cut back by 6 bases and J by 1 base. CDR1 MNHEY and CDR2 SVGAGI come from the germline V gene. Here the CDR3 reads CASRPGTANTEAFF. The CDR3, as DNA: TGTGCCAGCAGACCCGGGACAGCGAACACTGAAGCTTTCTTT.

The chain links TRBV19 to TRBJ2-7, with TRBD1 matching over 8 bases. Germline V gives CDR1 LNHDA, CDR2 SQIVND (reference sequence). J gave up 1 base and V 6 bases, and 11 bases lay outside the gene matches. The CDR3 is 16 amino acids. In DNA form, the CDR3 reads TGTGCCAGTAGAATATCGGGACAGGCCTCTTCCTACGAGCAGTACTTC. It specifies CASRISGQASSYEQYF.

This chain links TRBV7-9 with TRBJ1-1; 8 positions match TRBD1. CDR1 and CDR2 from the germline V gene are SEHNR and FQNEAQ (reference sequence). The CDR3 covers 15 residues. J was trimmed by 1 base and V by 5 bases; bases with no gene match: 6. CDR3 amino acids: CASSPSGQGNTEAFF. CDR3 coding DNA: TGTGCCAGCAGCCCGAGCGGACAGGGGAACACTGAAGCTTTCTTT.

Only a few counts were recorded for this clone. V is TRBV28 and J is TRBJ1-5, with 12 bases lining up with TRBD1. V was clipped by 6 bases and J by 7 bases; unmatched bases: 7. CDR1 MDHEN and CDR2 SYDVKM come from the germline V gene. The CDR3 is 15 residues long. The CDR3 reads CASSPGTGGAQPQHF. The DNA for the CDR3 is TGTGCCAGCAGCCCGGGGACAGGGGGCGCGCAGCCCCAGCATTTT.

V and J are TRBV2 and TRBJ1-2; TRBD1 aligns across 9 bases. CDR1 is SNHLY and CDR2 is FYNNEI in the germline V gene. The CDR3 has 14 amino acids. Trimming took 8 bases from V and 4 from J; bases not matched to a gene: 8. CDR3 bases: TGTGCCAGCCGCCACGGGGACAGGGCCTATGGCTACACCTTC. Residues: CASRHGDRAYGYTF. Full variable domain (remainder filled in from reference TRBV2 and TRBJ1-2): EPEVTQTPSHQVTQMGQEVILRCVPISNHLYFYWYRQILGQKVEFLVSFYNNEISEKSEIFDDQFSVERPDGSNFTLKIRSTKLEDSAMYFCASRHGDRAYGYTFGSGTRLTVV.

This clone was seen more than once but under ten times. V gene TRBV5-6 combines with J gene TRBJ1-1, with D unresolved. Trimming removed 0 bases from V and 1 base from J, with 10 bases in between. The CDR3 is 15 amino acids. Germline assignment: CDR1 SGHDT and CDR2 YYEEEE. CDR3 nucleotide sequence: TGTGCCAGCAGCTTGGGAGATCGTGGGAACACTGAAGCTTTCTTT. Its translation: CASSLGDRGNTEAFF.